The clone carrying this TCR beta chain has at least ten counts. Antigen unknown. These data belong to a study of identical twins. Findings and caveats of the study: The degree of excess twin sharing was weaker in beta out-of-frame sequences. There was more out-of-frame TCR alpha sharing in monozygotic twins than models estimated.

TCRdb analysed the 5' RACE reads with MiXCR anew, one entry per CDR3 protein. The table includes about 920,000 distinct CDR3 sequences, roughly 12% detected once. Germline V gene lookup returns CDR1 MDHEN and CDR2 SYDVKM. CDR3 size: 15 residues. V lost 6 bases to trimming and J lost 4 bases; unmatched junction nucleotides: 7. Separately, the same data were catalogued under a study of yellow fever vaccine responses in identical twins.

The sample consisted of PBMCs. The source of this sequence is a woman aged 18-35 years in good health. The chain is built from TRBV28 and TRBJ2-5, with 11 bases fitting TRBD1. The CDR3 DNA reads as TGTGCCAGCAGCCCAGGACAGGGGGCAGGAGAGACCCAGTACTTC. Its translation: CASSPGQGAGETQYF.